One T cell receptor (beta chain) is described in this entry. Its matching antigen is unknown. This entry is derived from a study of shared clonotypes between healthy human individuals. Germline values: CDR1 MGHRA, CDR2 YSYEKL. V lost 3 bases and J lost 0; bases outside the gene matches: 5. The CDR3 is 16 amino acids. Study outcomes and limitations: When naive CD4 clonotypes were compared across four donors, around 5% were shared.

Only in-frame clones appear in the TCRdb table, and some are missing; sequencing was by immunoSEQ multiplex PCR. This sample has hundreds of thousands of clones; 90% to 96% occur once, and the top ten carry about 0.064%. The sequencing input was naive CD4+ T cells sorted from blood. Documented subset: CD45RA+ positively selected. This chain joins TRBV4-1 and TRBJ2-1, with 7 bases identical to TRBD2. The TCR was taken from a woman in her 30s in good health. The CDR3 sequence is CASSHSSGSSYNEQFF. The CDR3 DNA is TGCGCCAGCAGCCATTCTAGCGGAAGCTCCTACAATGAGCAGTTCTTC.